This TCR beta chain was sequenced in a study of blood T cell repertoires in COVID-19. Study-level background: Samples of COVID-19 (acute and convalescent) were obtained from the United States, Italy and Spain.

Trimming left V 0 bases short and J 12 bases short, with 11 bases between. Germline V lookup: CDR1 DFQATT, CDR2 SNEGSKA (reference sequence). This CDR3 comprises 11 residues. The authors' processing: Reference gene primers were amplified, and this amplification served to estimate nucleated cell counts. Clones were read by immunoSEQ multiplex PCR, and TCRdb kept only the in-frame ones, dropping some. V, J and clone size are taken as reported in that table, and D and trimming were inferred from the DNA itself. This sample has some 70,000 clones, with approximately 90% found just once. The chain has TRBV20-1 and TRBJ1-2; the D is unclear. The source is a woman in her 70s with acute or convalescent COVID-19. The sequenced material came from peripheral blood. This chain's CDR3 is CSARDRGNHTF. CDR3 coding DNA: TGCAGTGCTAGAGATCGTGGCAACCACACCTTC.